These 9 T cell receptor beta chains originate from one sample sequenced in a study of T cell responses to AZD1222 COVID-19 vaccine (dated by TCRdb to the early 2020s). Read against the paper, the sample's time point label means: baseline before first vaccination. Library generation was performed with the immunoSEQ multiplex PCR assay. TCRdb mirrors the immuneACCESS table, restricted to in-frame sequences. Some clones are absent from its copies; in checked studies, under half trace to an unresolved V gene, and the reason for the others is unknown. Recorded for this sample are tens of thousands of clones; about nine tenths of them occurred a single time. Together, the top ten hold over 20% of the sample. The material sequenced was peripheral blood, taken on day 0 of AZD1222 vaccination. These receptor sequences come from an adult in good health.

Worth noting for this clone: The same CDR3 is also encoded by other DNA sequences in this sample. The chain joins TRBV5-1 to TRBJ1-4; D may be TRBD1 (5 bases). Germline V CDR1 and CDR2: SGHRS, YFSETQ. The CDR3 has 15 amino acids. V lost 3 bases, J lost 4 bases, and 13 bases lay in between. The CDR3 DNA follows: TGCGCCAGCAGCTCTACTGGGACGGATAATGAAAAACTGTTTTTT. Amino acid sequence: CASSSTGTDNEKLFF.

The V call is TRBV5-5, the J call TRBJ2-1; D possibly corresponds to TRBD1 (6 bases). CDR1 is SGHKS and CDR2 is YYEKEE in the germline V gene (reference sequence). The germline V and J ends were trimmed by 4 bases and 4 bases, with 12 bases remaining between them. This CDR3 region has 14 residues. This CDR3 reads CASSLGQLYNEQFF. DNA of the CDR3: TGTGCCAGCAGCCTTGGACAGCTTTACAATGAGCAGTTCTTC.

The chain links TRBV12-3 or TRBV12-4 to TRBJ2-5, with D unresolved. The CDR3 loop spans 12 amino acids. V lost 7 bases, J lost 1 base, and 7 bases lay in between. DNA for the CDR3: TGTGCCAGCAAGTGGGGCCAAGAGACCCAGTACTTC. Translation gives CASKWGQETQYF.

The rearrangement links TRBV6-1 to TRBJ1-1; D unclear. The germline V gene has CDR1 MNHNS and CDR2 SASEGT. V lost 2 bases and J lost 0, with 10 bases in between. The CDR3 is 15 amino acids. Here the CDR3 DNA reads TGTGCCAGCAGTGAAATATTGGCCATGAACACTGAAGCTTTCTTT. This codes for CASSEILAMNTEAFF.

CDR3 amino acids: CASSQSPRTYEQYF. The DNA of the CDR3 is TGTGCCAGCAGCCAATCCCCCCGCACCTACGAGCAGTACTTC. The V call is TRBV28, the J call TRBJ2-7; no reliable D call. The CDR3 runs 14 residues. The V gene's germline CDR1 is MDHEN and CDR2 SYDVKM. Trimming cost V 6 bases and J 2 bases, with 14 bases left between them.

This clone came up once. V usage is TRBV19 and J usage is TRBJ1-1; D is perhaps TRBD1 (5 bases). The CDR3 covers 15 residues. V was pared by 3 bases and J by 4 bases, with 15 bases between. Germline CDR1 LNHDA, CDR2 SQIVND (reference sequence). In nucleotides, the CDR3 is TGTGCCAGTAGTATTCGTCAAGCAGGGACCACTGAAGCTTTCTTT. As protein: CASSIRQAGTTEAFF.

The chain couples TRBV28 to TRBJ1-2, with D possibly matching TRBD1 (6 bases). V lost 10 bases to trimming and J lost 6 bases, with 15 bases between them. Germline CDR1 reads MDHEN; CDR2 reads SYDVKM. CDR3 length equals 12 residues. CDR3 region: CATEGDPDGYTF. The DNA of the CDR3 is TGTGCCACCGAGGGGGATCCGGATGGCTACACCTTC.

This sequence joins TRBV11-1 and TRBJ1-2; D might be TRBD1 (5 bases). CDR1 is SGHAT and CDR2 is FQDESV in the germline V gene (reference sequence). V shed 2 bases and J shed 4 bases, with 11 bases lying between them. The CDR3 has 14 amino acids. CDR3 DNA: TGTGCCAGCAGCTTATCAGGGTTCGGCTATGGCTACACCTTC. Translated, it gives CASSLSGFGYGYTF.

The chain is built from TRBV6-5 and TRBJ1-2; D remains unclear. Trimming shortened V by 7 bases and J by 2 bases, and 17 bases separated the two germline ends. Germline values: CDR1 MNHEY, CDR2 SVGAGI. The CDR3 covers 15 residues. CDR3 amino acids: CASTQTGPGNYGYTF. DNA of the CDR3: TGTGCCAGCACTCAGACCGGCCCCGGGAACTATGGCTACACCTTC.